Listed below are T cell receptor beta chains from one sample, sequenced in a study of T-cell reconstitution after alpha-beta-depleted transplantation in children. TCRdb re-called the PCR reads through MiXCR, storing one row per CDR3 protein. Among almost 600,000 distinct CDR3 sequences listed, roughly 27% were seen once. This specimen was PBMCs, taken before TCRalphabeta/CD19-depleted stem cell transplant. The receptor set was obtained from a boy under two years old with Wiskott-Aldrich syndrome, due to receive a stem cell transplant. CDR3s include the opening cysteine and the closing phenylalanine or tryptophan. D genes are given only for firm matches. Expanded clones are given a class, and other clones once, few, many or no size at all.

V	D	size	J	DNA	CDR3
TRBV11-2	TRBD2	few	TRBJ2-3	TGTGCCAGCAGCTTAGACTGGTCTAGCGGGGATAGCACAGATACGCAGTATTTT	CASSLDWSSGDSTDTQYF
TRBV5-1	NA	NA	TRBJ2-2	TGCGCCAGCAGCCACGAGACGCCCGGGGAGCTGTTTTTT	CASSHETPGELFF
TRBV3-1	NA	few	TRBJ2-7	TGTGCCAGCAGCCAAGTTCCGGGCCACGAGCAGTACTTC	CASSQVPGHEQYF
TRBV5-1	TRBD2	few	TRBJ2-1	TGCGCCAGCAGTCTCCTCCTACTAGCGGGAGGGCATGAGCAGTTCTTC	CASSLLLLAGGHEQFF
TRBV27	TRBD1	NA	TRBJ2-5	TGTGCCAGCAGTCCCTGGGACAGGGAAGAGACCCAGTACTTC	CASSPWDREETQYF
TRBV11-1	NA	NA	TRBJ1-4	TGTGCCAGCAGCTTTACGTTTCAGCCGGAGACAACTAATGAAAAACTGTTTTTT	CASSFTFQPETTNEKLFF
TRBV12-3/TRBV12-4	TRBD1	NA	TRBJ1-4	TGTGCCAGCACCGGGACAGGGGGCGCAATGGAAAAACTGTTTTTT	CASTGTGGAMEKLFF
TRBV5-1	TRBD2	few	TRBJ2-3	TGCGCCAGCAGCGACGGACTAGCGGGAGCGGGAGATACGCAGTATTTT	CASSDGLAGAGDTQYF
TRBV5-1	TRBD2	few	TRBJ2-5	TGCGCCAGCAGCCCGTACCTAGCGGATGAGACCCAGTACTTC	CASSPYLADETQYF
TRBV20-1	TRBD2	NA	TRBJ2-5	TGCAGTGCTAGTAGCGGGCGGTCGGAGACCCAGTACTTC	CSASSGRSETQYF
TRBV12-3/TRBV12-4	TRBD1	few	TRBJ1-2	TGTGCCAGCAGCACCCTTGCAGGGGGTGAGGGCTACACCTTC	CASSTLAGGEGYTF
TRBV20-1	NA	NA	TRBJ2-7	TGCAGTGCTAGTCTTCTAGCCTACGAGCAGTACTTC	CSASLLAYEQYF
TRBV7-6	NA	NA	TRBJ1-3	TGTGCCAGCAGCTTAGCGGTGAGCAACTCTGGAAACACCATATATTTT	CASSLAVSNSGNTIYF
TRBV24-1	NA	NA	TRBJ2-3	TGTGCCACCAGTGATATGACAGTCACAGATACGCAGTATTTT	CATSDMTVTDTQYF
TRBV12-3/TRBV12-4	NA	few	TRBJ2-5	TGTGCCAGCAGTTACGGTAGCCAAGAGACCCAGTACTTC	CASSYGSQETQYF
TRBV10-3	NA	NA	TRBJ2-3	TGTGCCATCAGTGAGTTTTACCGGGACTTAACAGATACGCAGTATTTT	CAISEFYRDLTDTQYF
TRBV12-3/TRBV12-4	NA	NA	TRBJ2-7	TGTGCCAGCAGTTTGGCCAGGGTTTCCTACGAGCAGTACTTC	CASSLARVSYEQYF
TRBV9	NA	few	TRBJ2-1	TGTGCCAGCAGCGCAACGGGACTTTCCATCAATGAGCAGTTCTTC	CASSATGLSINEQFF
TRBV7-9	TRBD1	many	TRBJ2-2	TGTGCCAGCAGTCCCGGGACAGGGATCGCCGGGGAGCTGTTTTTT	CASSPGTGIAGELFF
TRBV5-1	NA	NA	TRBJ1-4	TGCGCCAGCAGCTTAAAGGGGCCGGCTAATGAAAAACTGTTTTTT	CASSLKGPANEKLFF
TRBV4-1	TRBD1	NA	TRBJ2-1	TGCGCCAGCAGTAAACCAGGGACAGGGAGCTCCTACAATGAGCAGTTCTTC	CASSKPGTGSSYNEQFF
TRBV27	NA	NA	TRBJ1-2	TGTGCCAGCAGTTTATGGCAGGGGAGTGATGGCTACACCTTC	CASSLWQGSDGYTF
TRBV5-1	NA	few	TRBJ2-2	TGCGCCAGCAGCGAAGGGGACACCGGGGAGCTGTTTTTT	CASSEGDTGELFF
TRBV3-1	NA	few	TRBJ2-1	TGTGCCAGCAGCCAAGTCTATGAGCAGTTCTTC	CASSQVYEQFF
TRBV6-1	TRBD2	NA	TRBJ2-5	TGTGCCAGCGCTCAGAGCACCGGACTAGCGGCCCAAGAGACCCAGTACTTC	CASAQSTGLAAQETQYF
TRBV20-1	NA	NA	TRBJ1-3	TGCAGTGCTAGAGGGGGGCAGGGAAACACCATATATTTT	CSARGGQGNTIYF
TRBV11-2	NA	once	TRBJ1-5	TGTGCCAGCAGCTCGCCATATCAGCCCCAGCATTTT	CASSSPYQPQHF
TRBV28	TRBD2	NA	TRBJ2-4	TGTGCCAGCAGTTTCGGACTAGCGGGAGGGGGGGTCATTCAGTACTTC	CASSFGLAGGGVIQYF
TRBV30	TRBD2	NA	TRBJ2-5	TGTGCCTGGAGTAGAAGAGGGGCGGGAGGGGAGACCCAGTACTTC	CAWSRRGAGGETQYF
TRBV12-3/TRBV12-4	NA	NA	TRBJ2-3	TGTGCCAGCAGCCGGAAAACACGTTATACGCAGTATTTT	CASSRKTRYTQYF
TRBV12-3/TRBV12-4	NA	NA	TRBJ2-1	TGTGCCAGCAGTTTAGAGTGGGTGAAATTCTTC	CASSLEWVKFF
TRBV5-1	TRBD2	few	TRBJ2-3	TGCGCCAGCAGCTTGGACGGACCGGGACTAGGAGCGGCGAATACGCAGTATTTT	CASSLDGPGLGAANTQYF
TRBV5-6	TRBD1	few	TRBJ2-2	TGTGCCAGCAGCTTCGGGACAGGGAGCACCGGGGAGCTGTTTTTT	CASSFGTGSTGELFF
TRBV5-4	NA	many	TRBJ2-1	TGTGCCAGCAGCTCGGACTTTGGCAATGAGCAGTTCTTC	CASSSDFGNEQFF
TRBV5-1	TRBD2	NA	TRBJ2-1	TGCGCCAGCAGCTCCAACTTAGCGGGAGGACTATACAATGAGCAGTTCTTC	CASSSNLAGGLYNEQFF
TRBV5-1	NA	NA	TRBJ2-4	TGCGCCAGCAGCTTGGAGGGACCAGCCAAAAACATTCAGTACTTC	CASSLEGPAKNIQYF
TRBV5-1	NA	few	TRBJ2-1	TGCGCCAGCAGCTTTGAGCTCAGGCTAACCTACAATGAGCAGTTCTTC	CASSFELRLTYNEQFF
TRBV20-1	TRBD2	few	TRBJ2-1	TGCAGTGCTAGCGGGAGGGCCTACAATGAGCAGTTCTTC	CSASGRAYNEQFF
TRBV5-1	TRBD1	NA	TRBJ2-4	TGCGCCAGCAGCGCGACGGGACAGGCCAACATTCAGTACTTC	CASSATGQANIQYF
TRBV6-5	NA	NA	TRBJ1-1	TGTGCCAGCAGTTACTCTGGGGGGGACACTGAAGCTTTCTTT	CASSYSGGDTEAFF
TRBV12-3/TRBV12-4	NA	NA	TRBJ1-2	TGTGCCAGCAGCGCAAGCTCTGCTGGCTACACCTTC	CASSASSAGYTF
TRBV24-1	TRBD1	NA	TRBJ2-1	TGTGCCACCAGTGATTTGGCTAGGGGACAGGGGTCCTACAATGAGCAGTTCTTC	CATSDLARGQGSYNEQFF
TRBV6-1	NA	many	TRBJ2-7	TGTGCCAGCAGCCACCGTAGCGACGGGGTAGCGCAGTACTTC	CASSHRSDGVAQYF